Given below is one TCR beta chain in context. This record belongs to a study of CD8 T cells in Susac syndrome. The RNA input was roughly 0.45 to 1 ug, and it was reverse transcribed with random hexamers. Amplification of TCR beta CDR3 was carried out by immunoSEQ multiplex PCR, which covered 54 Vbeta and 13 Jbeta segments. MiXCR, run by TCRdb on the immunoSEQ multiplex PCR reads, gives a single entry per CDR3 protein. The table shows 150,000 or so distinct CDR3 sequences, with around 95% occurring only once. Sequencing of TCR beta was carried out in blood CD8+ and CD4+ T cells. The sample was CD8+ T cells from PBMCs. The TCR was taken from a human donor with multiple sclerosis.

The CDR3 loop reads CASSLEKVDEKLFF. CDR3 coding DNA: TGTGCCAGCAGCTTAGAGAAGGTTGACGAAAAACTGTTTTTT. This chain connects TRBV7-8 to TRBJ1-4; D gene uncertain. Germline values: CDR1 SGHVS, CDR2 FQNEAQ. The CDR3 is 14 amino acids. V lost 1 base, J lost 8 bases, and 11 bases lay in between.